This TCR beta chain was observed in a study of cytomegalovirus exposure and HLA in healthy donors. Study-level information: Across about 400 genotyped donors, 65% to 90% landed in the Caucasian-associated ancestry cluster. Study-wide results and limits: Information on immune exposure was restricted to one variable (CMV serostatus). A later analysis linked some 17,000 TCR beta sequences to HLA alleles at 0.05 false discovery rate. There were some V segments, including TRBV6-2 and TRBV6-3, excluded as indistinguishable.

Worth noting for this clone: Its antigen is unidentified.

Both 60 Vbeta primers and 13 Jbeta primers went into the PCR. Repertoires were generated with immunoSEQ multiplex PCR, while TCRdb's copy carries only in-frame clones and drops some. The repertoire holds 140,000 to 150,000 clones, with less than 9.5% as singletons. V trimming: 6 bases; J trimming: 4 bases; junction bases outside the gene matches: 7. The CDR3 is made up of 14 amino acids. Germline V gene data show CDR1 as PRHDT and CDR2 as FYEKMQ (reference sequence). Sequencing was carried out using PBMCs. This chain links TRBV13 with TRBJ2-7; TRBD1 agrees at 9 bases. This TCR was sampled from a male donor in good health and CMV-seronegative. CDR3 nucleotides: TGTGCCAGCAGTCGACTGGGGACAGGGTACGAGCAGTACTTC. This translates into CASSRLGTGYEQYF.